Described below is a single TCR beta chain sequence and its context. The data belong to a study of blood T cell repertoires in COVID-19. The germline V and J ends were trimmed by 6 bases and 0 bases, with 9 bases remaining between them. CDR1 and CDR2 (germline): LNHDA, SQIVND (reference sequence). This CDR3 has 14 residues. As handled by the study authors: By means of reference gene primer amplification, nucleated cell counts were estimated. Using immunoSEQ multiplex PCR, the repertoire was profiled, and TCRdb retains in-frame clones only, with some absent. The D gene and trimming were derived from the DNA, and the V and J assignments and clone size from that table. The profile shows 70,000 to 100,000 clones, approximately 88% of them singletons.

The V call is TRBV19, the J call TRBJ2-4; D remains ambiguous. The receptor comes from a woman aged 55-70 years with COVID-19, enrolled during active disease. The sample was peripheral blood. CDR3: CASRRDIAKNIQYF. CDR3 DNA sequence: TGTGCCAGTAGGAGAGACATAGCCAAAAACATTCAGTACTTC.